The TCR beta chain under discussion was sequenced for a study of CD8 T cells in Susac syndrome (dated by TCRdb to about 2019). As for the study more broadly: Whether CD8+ T cell activation and differentiation in Susac syndrome was antigen driven was tested using repertoire sequencing. Clonality of the CD8+ T cell repertoire was compared between around 13 healthy donors, about 14 Susac syndrome patients and 15 or so multiple sclerosis patients.

RNA was extracted using the RNeasy kit, and roughly 0.45 to 1 microgram was reverse transcribed with random hexamers. TCR beta CDR3 regions were amplified with the immunoSEQ multiplex PCR assay covering 54 Vbeta and 13 Jbeta segments. PCR amplification bias was corrected by using a synthetic template baseline for primer optimization and computational correction. In the source study's methods: Reads were assigned to V, D and J genes according to IMGT and analyzed in immunoSEQ Analyzer, with only productive sequences retained. To calculate clonality, Shannon entropy was normalized by log2 of the number of productive unique sequences and then subtracted from one. Public and private clones were assessed among the 100 most prevalent clones of each patient and control. Clones were defined as Susac-specific when absent from the healthy and MS cohorts, from about 1,100 published viral clones and from other ImmuneACCESS disease sequences. TCRdb applied fastp at Q25 and MiXCR to the public reads, then kept only in-frame beta chains. Here each entry gathers all rows of one CDR3 protein and keeps the most common genes and DNA. TCRdb's processing, not the study's, gives the V and J calls here. Across this sample there are about 280,000 distinct CDR3 sequences, with around 83% seen only once. Of the sample, over 0.1% falls within the top ten clones.

The germline V gene specifies SGHRS as CDR1 and YFSETQ as CDR2. The CDR3 sequence holds 16 residues, the cysteine and phenylalanine included. This entry keeps only the CDR3 DNA: 48 bases, framed from base 1. V is reduced by 0 bases and J by 2 bases, leaving a spacing of 12 bases between them. High-throughput TCR beta sequencing profiled peripheral blood CD8+ and CD4+ T cells from healthy donors, Susac syndrome patients and multiple sclerosis patients. Multiple sclerosis controls were treatment-naive patients with stable or active relapsing-remitting disease fulfilling revised McDonald criteria. Bulk CD8+ and CD4+ T cells were purified by magnetic negative isolation, while CD8+ TEMRA cells were enriched using FACS. Blood was collected in EDTA tubes and processed within 24 hours, with PBMCs isolated through density gradient centrifugation. PBMCs destined for TCR sequencing were cryopreserved in liquid nitrogen and later thawed in a 37 °C water bath. The sorted or isolated CD4+, CD8+ and CD8+ TEMRA cells reached a purity of at least 90%.

The investigation overall reported the following: The number of individuals in the TCR sequencing and HLA analysis was acknowledged as relatively small.

Notes on this clonotype: Its binding antigen is unknown. No much larger clonotype is one base removed from it; base qualities were not supplied.

Sequenced: CD8+ T cells from PBMCs. The rearrangement combines TRBV5-1 with TRBJ2-1, and the D gene may be TRBD2, 5 bases matching. The clonotype comes from a human donor with multiple sclerosis. At the DNA level, the sequence is TGCGCCAGCAGCTTGGTCCCCACGAGGGCCTACAATGAGCAGTTCTTC. It specifies CASSLVPTRAYNEQFF. The CDR3, completed at both ends by the reference TRBV5-1 and TRBJ2-1 genes, gives the full variable domain KAGVTQTPRYLIKTRGQQVTLSCSPISGHRSVSWYQQTPGQGLQFLFEYFSETQRNKGNFPGRFSGRQFSNSRSEMNVSTLELGDSALYLCASSLVPTRAYNEQFFGPGTRLTVL.